This T cell receptor (beta chain) was identified during a study of blood T cells in healthy people across ages. Per sample, no less than 5.5 micrograms of total RNA were extracted. A second PCR of about 7 to 11 cycles used a sample-barcoded 5' primer and a J-beta primer mix. Every cDNA molecule bore a tag from a template-switch adaptor containing 12 random nucleotides. MiXCR was run by TCRdb on the 5' RACE reads, yielding one entry per CDR3 protein. The table includes roughly 1,100,000 distinct CDR3 sequences, about 25% detected once. Trimming left V 7 bases short and J 4 bases short, with 14 bases between. This CDR3 comprises 14 residues. From germline, CDR1 is MNHEY and CDR2 SMNVEV (reference sequence). The sample also formed part of further work on T cells of mothers and their children. That paper states: The donors comprised a handful of children and their three healthy Caucasian mothers. Inherited differences only slightly affect thymic shaping of TCR recombination output.

What was sequenced was blood. V and J are TRBV27 and TRBJ2-1, with a possible D match to TRBD1 (5 bases). This receptor was obtained from a girl aged 2-9 years in good health. The chain's CDR3 is CASISRVNYNEQFF. CDR3 nucleotide sequence: TGTGCCAGCATCTCCAGGGTAAATTACAATGAGCAGTTCTTC.